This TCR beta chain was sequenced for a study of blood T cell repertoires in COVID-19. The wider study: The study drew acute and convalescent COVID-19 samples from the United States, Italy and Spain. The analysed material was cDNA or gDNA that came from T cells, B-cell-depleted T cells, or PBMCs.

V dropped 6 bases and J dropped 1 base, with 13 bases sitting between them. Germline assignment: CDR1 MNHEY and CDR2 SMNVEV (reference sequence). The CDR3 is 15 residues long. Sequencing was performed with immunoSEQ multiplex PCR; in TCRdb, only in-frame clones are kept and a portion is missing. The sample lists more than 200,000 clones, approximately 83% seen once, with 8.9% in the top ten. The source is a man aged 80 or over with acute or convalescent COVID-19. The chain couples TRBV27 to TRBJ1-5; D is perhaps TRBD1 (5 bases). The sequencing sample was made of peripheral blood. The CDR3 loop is CASSYQGRSNQPQHF. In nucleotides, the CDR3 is TGTGCCAGCAGCTACCAGGGTCGGAGCAATCAGCCCCAGCATTTT.